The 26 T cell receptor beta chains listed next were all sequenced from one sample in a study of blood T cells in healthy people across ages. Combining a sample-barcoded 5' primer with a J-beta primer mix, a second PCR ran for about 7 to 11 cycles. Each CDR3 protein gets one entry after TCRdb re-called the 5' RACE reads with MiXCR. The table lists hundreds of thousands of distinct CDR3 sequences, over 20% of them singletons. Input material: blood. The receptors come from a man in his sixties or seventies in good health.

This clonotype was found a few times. The CDR3 protein is CASSLVGGLNQPQHF. CDR3 in DNA: TGCGCCAGCAGCTTGGTAGGGGGCCTAAATCAGCCCCAGCATTTT. This chain connects TRBV5-1 to TRBJ1-5; 7 bases map to TRBD1. CDR1 is SGHRS and CDR2 is YFSETQ in the germline V gene. The trim removed 0 bases at V and 4 bases at J, leaving 4 bases unmatched. The CDR3 runs 15 residues.

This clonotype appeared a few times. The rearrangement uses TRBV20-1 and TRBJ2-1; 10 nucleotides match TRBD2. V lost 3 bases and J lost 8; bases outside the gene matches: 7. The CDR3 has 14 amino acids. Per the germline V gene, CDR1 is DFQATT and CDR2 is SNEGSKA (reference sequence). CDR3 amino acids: CSASGLAGVHEQFF. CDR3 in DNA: TGCAGTGCTAGTGGGCTAGCGGGAGTACATGAGCAGTTCTTC.

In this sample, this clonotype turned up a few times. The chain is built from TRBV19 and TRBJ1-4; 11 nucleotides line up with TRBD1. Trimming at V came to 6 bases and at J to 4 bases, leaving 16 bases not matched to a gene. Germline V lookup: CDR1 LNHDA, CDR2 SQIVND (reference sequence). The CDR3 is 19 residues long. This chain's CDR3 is CASRDPAWTGGLDNEKLFF. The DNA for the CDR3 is TGTGCCAGTAGGGATCCTGCGTGGACAGGGGGCCTGGATAATGAAAAACTGTTTTTT. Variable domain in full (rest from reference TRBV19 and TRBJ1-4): DGGITQSPKYLFRKEGQNVTLSCEQNLNHDAMYWYRQDPGQGLRLIYYSQIVNDFQKGDIAEGYSVSREKKESFPLTVTSAQKNPTAFYLCASRDPAWTGGLDNEKLFFGSGTQLSVL.

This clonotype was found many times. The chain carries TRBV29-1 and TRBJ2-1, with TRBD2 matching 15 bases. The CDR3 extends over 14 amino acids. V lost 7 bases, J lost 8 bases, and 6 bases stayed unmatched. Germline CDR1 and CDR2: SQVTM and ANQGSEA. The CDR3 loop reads CSARTSGRGDEQFF. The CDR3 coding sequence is TGCAGCGCCCGGACTAGCGGGAGGGGGGATGAGCAGTTCTTC.

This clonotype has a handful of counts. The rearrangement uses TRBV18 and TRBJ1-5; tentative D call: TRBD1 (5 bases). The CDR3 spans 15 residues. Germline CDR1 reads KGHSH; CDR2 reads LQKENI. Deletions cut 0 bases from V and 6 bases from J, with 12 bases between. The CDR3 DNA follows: TGTGCCAGCTCACCACCGGGGGGTGAGGTTCAGCCCCAGCATTTT. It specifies CASSPPGGEVQPQHF.

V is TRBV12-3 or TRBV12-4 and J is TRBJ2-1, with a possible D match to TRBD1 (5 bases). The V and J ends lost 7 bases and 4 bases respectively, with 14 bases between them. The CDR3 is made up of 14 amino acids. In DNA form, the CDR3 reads TGTGCCAGCAACCCAGAGTGGACATACAATGAGCAGTTCTTC. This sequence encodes CASNPEWTYNEQFF.

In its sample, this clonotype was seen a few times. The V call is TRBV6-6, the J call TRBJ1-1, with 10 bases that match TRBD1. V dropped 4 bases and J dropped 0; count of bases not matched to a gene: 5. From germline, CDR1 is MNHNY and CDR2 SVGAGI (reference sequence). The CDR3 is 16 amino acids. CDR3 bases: TGTGCCAGCAGTTCGACAGGGGGCTCGGTGAACACTGAAGCTTTCTTT. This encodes CASSSTGGSVNTEAFF.

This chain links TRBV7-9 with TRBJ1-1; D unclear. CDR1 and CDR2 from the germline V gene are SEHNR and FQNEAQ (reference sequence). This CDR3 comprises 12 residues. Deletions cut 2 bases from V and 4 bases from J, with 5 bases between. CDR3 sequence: CASSLQVTEAFF. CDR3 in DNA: TGTGCCAGCAGCTTACAGGTCACTGAAGCTTTCTTT.

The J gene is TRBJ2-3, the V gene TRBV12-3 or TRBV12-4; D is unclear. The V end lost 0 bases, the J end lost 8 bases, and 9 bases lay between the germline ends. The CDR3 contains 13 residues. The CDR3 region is CASSLAAPSTQYF. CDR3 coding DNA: TGTGCCAGCAGTTTAGCGGCGCCGAGTACGCAGTATTTT.

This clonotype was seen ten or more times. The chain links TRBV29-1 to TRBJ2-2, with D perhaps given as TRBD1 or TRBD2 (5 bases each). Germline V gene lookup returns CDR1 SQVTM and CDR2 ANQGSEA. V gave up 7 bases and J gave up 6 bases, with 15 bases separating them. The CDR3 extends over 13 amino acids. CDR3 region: CSAGARGAGELFF. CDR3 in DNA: TGCAGCGCCGGTGCGCGAGGGGCCGGGGAGCTGTTTTTT.

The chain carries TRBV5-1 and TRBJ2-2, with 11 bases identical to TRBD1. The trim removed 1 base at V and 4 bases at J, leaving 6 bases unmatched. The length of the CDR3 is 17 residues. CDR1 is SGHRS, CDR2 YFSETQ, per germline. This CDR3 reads CASSLFQDRGPTGELFF. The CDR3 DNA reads TGCGCCAGCAGCTTGTTCCAGGACAGGGGGCCCACCGGGGAGCTGTTTTTT.

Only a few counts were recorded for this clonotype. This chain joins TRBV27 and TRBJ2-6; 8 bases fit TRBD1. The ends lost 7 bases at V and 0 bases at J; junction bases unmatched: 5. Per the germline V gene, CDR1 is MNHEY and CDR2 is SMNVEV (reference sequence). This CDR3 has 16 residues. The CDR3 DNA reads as TGTGCCAGCACCGGGACAGGAATCTCTGGGGCCAACGTCCTGACTTTC. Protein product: CASTGTGISGANVLTF. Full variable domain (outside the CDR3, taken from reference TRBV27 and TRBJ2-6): EAQVTQNPRYLITVTGKKLTVTCSQNMNHEYMSWYRQDPGLGLRQIYYSMNVEVTDKGDVPEGYKVSRKEKRNFPLILESPSPNQTSLYFCASTGTGISGANVLTFGAGSRLTVL.

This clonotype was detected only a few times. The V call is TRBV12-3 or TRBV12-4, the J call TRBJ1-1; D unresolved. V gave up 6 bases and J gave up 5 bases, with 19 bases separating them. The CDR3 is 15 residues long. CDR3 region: CASSQSSAVGTEAFF. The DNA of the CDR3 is TGTGCCAGCAGCCAGTCCTCGGCGGTGGGAACTGAAGCTTTCTTT.

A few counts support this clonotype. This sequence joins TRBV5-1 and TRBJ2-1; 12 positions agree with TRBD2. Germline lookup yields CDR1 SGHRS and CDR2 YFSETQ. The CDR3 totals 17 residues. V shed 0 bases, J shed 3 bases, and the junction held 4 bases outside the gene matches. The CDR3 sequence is CASSLVLAGGNYNEQFF. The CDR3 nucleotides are TGCGCCAGCAGCTTGGTCCTAGCGGGAGGGAACTACAATGAGCAGTTCTTC.

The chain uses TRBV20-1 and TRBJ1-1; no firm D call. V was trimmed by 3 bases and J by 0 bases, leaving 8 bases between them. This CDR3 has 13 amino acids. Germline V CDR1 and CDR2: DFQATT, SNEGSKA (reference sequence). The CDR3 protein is CSASWDMNTEAFF. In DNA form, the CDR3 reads TGCAGTGCTAGCTGGGATATGAACACTGAAGCTTTCTTT.

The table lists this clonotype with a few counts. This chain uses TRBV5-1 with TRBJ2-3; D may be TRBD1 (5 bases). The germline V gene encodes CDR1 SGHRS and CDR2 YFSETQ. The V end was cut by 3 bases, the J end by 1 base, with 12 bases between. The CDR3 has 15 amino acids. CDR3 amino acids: CASSSEVGGTDTQYF. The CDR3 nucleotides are TGCGCCAGCAGCTCTGAAGTAGGGGGCACAGATACGCAGTATTTT.

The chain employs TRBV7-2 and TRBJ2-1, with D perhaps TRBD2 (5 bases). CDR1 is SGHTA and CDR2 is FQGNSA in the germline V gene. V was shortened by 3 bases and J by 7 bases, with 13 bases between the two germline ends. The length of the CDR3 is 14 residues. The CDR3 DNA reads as TGTGCCAGCAGCTTCGTTGGTAGCGTAAATGAGCAGTTCTTC. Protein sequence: CASSFVGSVNEQFF.

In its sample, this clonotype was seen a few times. CDR3 in amino acids: CASSLAGHDTDTQYF. CDR3 nucleotides: TGTGCCAGCAGCTTGGCGGGACACGACACAGATACGCAGTATTTT. The rearrangement uses TRBV7-2 and TRBJ2-3, with D perhaps being TRBD1 or TRBD2 (6 bases each). V was trimmed by 3 bases and J by 2 bases, leaving 12 bases between them. This CDR3 spans 15 amino acids. Germline V gene data show CDR1 as SGHTA and CDR2 as FQGNSA.

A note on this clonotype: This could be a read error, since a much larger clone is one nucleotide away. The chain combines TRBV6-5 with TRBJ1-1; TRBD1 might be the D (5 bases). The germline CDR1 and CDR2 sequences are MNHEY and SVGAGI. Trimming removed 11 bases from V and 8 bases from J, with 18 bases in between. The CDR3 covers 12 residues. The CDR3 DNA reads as TGTGCCGGCCACAAAAGCCGGGACGAAGCTTTCTTT. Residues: CAGHKSRDEAFF.

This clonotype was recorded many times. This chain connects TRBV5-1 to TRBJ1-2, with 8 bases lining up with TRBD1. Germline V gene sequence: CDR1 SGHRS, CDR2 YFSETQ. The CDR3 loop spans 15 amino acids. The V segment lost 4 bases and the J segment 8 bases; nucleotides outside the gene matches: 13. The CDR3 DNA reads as TGCGCCAGCAGCCCCCTGGACAGGGTGAAAGGCGGCTACACCTTC. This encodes CASSPLDRVKGGYTF.

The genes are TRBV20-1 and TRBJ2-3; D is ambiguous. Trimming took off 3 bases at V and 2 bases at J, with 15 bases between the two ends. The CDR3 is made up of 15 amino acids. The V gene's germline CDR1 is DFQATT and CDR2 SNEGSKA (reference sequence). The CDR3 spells CSASSGPRSTDTQYF. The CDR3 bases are TGCAGTGCTAGTTCCGGGCCCCGCTCCACAGATACGCAGTATTTT.

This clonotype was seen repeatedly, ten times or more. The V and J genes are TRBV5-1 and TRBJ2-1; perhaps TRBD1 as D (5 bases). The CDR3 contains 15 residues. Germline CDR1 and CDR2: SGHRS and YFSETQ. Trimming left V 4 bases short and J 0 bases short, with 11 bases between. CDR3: CASSPGHHSYNEQFF. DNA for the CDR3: TGCGCCAGCAGCCCAGGACACCACTCCTACAATGAGCAGTTCTTC.

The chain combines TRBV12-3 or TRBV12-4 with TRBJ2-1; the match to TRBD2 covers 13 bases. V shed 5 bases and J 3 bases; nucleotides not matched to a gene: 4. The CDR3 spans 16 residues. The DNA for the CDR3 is TGTGCCAGCAGTGAAGGACTAGCGGGAGTCTACAATGAGCAGTTCTTC. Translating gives CASSEGLAGVYNEQFF.

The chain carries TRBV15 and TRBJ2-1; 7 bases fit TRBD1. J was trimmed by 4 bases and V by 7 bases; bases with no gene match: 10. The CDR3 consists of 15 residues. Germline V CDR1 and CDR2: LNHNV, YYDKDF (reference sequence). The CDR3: CATTGPGTEYNEQFF. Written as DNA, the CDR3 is TGTGCCACCACGGGCCCCGGGACAGAATACAATGAGCAGTTCTTC.

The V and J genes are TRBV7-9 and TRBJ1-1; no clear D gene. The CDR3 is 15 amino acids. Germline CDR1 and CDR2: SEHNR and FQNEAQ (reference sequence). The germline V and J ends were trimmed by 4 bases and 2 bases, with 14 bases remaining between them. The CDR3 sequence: CASSSPRAGNTEAFF. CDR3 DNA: TGTGCCAGCAGCTCCCCCCGGGCAGGAAACACTGAAGCTTTCTTT.

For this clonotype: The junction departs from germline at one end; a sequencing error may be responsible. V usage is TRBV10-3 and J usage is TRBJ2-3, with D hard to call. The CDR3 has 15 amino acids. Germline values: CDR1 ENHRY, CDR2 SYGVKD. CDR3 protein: CAIGDVGNARDTQYF. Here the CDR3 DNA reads TGTGCCATCGGTGACGTCGGCAACGCAAGGGATACGCAGTATTTT.